The clone carrying this T cell receptor (beta chain) was counted many times. The sample belongs to a study of human T cells and chemical hapten exposure. This sample's time point: patch test 1, 2 weeks after DPC sensitization. Sample treatment: therapeutic diphenylcyclopropenone sensitization with weekly scalp DPC. The V gene's germline CDR1 is SGDLS and CDR2 YYNGEE. CDR3 length: 15 residues. V was pared by 0 bases and J by 7 bases, with 16 bases between. One entry per CDR3 protein, called by TCRdb with MiXCR from the RACE reads. This sample has around 340,000 distinct CDR3 sequences, with under 8% found just once.

Specimen: whole blood, collected in connection with sensitization to the hapten diphenylcyclopropenone (DPC). This sequence joins TRBV9 and TRBJ1-2, with a tentative D call TRBD1 (5 bases). This receptor was identified in a woman between 18 and 29 years old with alopecia areata. Some clones in this sample may be carry-over from other donors' samples. DNA of the CDR3: TGTGCCAGCAGCGTAGTCCCAGGGATGGAGGCTGGCTACACCTTC. Protein sequence: CASSVVPGMEAGYTF.